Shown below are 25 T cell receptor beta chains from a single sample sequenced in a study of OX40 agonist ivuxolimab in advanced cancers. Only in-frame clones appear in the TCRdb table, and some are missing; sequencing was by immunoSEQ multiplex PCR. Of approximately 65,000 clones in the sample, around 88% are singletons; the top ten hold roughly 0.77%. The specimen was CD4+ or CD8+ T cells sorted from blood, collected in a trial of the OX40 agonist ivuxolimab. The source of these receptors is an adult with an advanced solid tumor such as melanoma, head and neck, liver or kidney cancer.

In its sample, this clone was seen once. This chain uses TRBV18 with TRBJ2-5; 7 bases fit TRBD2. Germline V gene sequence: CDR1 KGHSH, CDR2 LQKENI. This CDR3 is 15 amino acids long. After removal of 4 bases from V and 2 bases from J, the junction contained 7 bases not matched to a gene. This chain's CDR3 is CASSLRSGAQETQYF. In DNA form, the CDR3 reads TGTGCCAGCTCACTTCGAAGCGGGGCGCAAGAGACCCAGTACTTC.

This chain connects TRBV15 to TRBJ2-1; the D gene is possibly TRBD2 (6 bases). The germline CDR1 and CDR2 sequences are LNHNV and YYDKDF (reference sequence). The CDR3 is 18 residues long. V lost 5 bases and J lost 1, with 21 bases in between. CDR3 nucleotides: TGTGCCACCAGCCAACCGGCCCCCCCGAGCGGGTCCTACAATGAGCAGTTCTTC. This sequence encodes CATSQPAPPSGSYNEQFF.

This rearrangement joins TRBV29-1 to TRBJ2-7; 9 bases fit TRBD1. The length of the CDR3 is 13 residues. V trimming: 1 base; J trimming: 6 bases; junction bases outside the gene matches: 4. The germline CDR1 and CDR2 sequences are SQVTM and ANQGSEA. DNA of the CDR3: TGCAGCGTTGAAGGGGACAGGGCGCGCGAGCAGTACTTC. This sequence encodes CSVEGDRAREQYF.

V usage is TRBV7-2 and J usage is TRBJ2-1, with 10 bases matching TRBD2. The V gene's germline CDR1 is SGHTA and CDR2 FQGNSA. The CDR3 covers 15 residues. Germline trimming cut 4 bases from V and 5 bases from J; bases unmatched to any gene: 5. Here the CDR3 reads CASSSGLAVHNEQFF. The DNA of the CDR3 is TGTGCCAGCAGCTCAGGACTAGCGGTTCACAATGAGCAGTTCTTC. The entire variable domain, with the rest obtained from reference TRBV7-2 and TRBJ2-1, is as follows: GAGVSQSPSNKVTEKGKDVELRCDPISGHTALYWYRQSLGQGLEFLIYFQGNSAPDKSGLPSDRFSAERTGGSVSTLTIQRTQQEDSAVYLCASSSGLAVHNEQFFGPGTRLTVL.

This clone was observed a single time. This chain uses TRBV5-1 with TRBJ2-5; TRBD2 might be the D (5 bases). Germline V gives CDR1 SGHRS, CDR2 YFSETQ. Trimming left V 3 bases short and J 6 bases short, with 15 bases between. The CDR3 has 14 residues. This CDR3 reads CASSSGSGAQTQYF. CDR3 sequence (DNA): TGCGCCAGCAGCTCGGGAAGCGGTGCCCAGACCCAGTACTTC.

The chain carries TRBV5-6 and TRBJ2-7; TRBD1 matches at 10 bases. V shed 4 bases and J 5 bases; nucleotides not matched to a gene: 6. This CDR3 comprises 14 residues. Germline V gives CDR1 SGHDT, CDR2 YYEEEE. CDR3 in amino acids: CASSLGQGVDEQYF. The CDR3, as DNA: TGTGCCAGCAGCCTAGGACAGGGGGTAGACGAGCAGTACTTC.

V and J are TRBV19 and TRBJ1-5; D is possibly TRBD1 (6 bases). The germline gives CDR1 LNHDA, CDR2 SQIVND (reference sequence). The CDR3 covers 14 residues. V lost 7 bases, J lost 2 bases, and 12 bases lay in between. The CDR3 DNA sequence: TGTGCCAGTACCGCGGCAGGGGGCAATCAGCCCCAGCATTTT. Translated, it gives CASTAAGGNQPQHF.

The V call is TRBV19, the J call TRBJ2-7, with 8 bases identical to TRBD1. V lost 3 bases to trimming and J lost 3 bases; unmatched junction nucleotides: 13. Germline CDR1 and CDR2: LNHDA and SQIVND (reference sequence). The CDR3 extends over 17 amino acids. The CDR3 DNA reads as TGTGCCAGTAGTATGGGGATCAGGGGTGACAGGGGCTACGAGCAGTACTTC. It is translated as CASSMGIRGDRGYEQYF.

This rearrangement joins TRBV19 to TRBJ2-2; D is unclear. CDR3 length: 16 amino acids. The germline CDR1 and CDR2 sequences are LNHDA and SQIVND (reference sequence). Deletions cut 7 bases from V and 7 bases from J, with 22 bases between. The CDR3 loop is CASTHLKQSRIGELFF. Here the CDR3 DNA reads TGTGCCAGTACCCACCTCAAACAGTCCCGCATCGGGGAGCTGTTTTTT.

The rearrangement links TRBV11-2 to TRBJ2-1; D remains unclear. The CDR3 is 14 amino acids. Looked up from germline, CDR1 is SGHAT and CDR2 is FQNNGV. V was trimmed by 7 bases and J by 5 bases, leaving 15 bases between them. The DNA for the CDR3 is TGTGCCAGCACCGTCGGGCTCGCCGACAATGAGCAGTTCTTC. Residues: CASTVGLADNEQFF.

CDR3 residues: CASSYGREYRNSPLHF. The CDR3 nucleotides read TGTGCCAGCAGTTACGGGCGGGAGTATAGGAATTCACCCCTCCACTTT. The chain joins TRBV6-5 to TRBJ1-6; the D is unclear. Germline V gene lookup returns CDR1 MNHEY and CDR2 SVGAGI. V was pared by 2 bases and J by 7 bases, with 15 bases between. This CDR3 spans 16 amino acids.

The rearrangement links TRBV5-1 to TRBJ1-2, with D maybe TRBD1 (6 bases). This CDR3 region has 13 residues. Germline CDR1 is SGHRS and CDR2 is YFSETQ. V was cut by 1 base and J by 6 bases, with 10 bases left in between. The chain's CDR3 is CASSLPGEDGYTF. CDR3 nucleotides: TGCGCCAGCAGCTTGCCAGGGGAGGATGGCTACACCTTC.

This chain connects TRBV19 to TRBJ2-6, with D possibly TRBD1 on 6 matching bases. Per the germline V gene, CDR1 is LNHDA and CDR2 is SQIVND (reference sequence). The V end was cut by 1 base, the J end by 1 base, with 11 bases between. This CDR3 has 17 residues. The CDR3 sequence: CASSIGPGQSGANVLTF. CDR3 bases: TGTGCCAGTAGTATAGGCCCCGGACAGTCTGGGGCCAACGTCCTGACTTTC. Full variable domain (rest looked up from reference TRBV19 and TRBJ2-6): DGGITQSPKYLFRKEGQNVTLSCEQNLNHDAMYWYRQDPGQGLRLIYYSQIVNDFQKGDIAEGYSVSREKKESFPLTVTSAQKNPTAFYLCASSIGPGQSGANVLTFGAGSRLTVL.

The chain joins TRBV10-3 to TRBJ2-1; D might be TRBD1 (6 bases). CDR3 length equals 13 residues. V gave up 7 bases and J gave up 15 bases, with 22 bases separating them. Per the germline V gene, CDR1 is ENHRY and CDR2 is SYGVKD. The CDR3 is CAITFGPTGRRFF. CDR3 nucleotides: TGTGCCATCACCTTCGGCCCGACAGGACGTCGGTTCTTC.

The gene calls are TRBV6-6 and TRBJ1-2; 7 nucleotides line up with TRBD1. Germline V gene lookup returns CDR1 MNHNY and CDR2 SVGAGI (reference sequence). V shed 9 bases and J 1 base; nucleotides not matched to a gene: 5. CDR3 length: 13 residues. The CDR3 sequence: CASMTGLNYGYTF. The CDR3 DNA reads TGTGCCAGTATGACAGGGCTTAACTATGGCTACACCTTC.

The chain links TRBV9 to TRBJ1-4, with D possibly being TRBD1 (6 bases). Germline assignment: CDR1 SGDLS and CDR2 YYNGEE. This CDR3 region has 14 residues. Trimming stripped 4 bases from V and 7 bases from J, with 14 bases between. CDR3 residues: CASSLQGSSEKLFF. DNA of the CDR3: TGTGCCAGCAGCTTACAGGGAAGTAGTGAAAAACTGTTTTTT.

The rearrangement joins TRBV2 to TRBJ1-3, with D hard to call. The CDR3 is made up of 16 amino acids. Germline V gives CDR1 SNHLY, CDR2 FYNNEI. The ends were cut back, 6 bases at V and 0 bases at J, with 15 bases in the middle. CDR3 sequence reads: CASRAGQANSGNTIYF. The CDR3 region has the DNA TGTGCCAGCAGGGCCGGGCAGGCCAACTCTGGAAACACCATATATTTT.

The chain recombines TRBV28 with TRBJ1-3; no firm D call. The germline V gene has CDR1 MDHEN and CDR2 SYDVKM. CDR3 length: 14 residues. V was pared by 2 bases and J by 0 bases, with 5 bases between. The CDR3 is CASSLGLSGNTIYF. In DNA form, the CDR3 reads TGTGCCAGCAGTTTAGGACTCTCTGGAAACACCATATATTTT. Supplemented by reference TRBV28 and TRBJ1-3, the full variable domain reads DVKVTQSSRYLVKRTGEKVFLECVQDMDHENMFWYRQDPGLGLRLIYFSYDVKMKEKGDIPEGYSVSREKKERFSLILESASTNQTSMYLCASSLGLSGNTIYFGEGSWLTVV.

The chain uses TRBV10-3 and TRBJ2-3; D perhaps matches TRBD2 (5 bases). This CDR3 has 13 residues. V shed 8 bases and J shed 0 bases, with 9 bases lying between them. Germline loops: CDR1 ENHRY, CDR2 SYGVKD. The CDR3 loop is CAIRGLSTDTQYF. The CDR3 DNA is TGTGCCATCCGCGGACTTAGCACAGATACGCAGTATTTT.

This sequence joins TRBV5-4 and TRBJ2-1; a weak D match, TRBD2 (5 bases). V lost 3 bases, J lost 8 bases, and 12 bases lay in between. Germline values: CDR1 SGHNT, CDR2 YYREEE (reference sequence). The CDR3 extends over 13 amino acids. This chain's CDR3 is CASSSAIGDEQFF. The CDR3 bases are TGTGCCAGCAGCTCCGCAATCGGGGATGAGCAGTTCTTC.

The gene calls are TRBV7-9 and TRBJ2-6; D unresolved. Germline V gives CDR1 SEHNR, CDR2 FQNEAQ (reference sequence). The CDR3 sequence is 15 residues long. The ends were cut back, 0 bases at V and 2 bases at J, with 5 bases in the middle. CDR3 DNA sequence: TGTGCCAGCAGCTTAGCAAGGGCTGGGGCCAACGTCCTGACTTTC. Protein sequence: CASSLARAGANVLTF.

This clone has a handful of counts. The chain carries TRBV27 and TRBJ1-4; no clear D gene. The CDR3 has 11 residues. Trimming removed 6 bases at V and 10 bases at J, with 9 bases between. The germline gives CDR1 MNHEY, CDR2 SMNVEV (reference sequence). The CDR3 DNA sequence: TGTGCCAGCAGCCGTCTCGGAAAACTGTTTTTT. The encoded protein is CASSRLGKLFF.

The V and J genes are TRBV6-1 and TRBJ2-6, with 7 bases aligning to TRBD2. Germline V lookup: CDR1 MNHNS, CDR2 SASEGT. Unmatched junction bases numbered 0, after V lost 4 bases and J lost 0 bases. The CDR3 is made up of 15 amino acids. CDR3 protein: CASSGGGSGANVLTF. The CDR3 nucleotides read TGTGCCAGCAGTGGGGGGGGCTCTGGGGCCAACGTCCTGACTTTC.

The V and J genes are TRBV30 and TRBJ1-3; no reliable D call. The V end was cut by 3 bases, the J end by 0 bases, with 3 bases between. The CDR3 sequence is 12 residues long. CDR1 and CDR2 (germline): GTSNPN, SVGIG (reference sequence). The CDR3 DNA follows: TGTGCCTGGAGGAACTCTGGAAACACCATATATTTT. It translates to CAWRNSGNTIYF.

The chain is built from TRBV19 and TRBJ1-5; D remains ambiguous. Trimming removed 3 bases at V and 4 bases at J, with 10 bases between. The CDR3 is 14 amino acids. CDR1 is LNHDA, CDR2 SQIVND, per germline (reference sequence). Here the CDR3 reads CASSMLGLNQPQHF. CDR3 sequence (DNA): TGTGCCAGTAGTATGTTGGGCCTAAATCAGCCCCAGCATTTT.